Below, 11 T cell receptor beta chains from the same sample are listed, as sequenced in a study of beta chain features in type 1 diabetes. Sequenced material consisted of expressed TCRB transcripts (all of the isolated RNA was reverse transcribed). Sequenced by immunoSEQ multiplex PCR; TCRdb stores in-frame clones only, minus some. Of over 120,000 clones in the sample, more than 9% were seen once. The source material was naive CD4+ T cells from blood. The source of these receptors is a man younger than 30 in good health.

The chain has TRBV6-5 and TRBJ1-5; 7 nucleotides line up with TRBD1. Germline-derived CDR1 and CDR2 are MNHEY and SVGAGI. This CDR3 region has 14 residues. Trimming removed 6 bases from V and 5 bases from J; junction bases left unmatched: 7. The CDR3 region is CASRSDRADQPQHF. The CDR3 region has the DNA TGTGCCAGCAGATCCGACAGGGCGGATCAGCCCCAGCATTTT.

The CDR3 here is CASGTVGNTIYF. The DNA for the CDR3 is TGTGCCAGCGGGACAGTCGGAAACACCATATATTTT. The chain links TRBV28 to TRBJ1-3, with 7 bases lining up with TRBD1. V was pared by 8 bases and J by 4 bases, with 2 bases of the junction left unmatched. Germline lookup yields CDR1 MDHEN and CDR2 SYDVKM. The CDR3 has 12 residues.

The sample holds a few counts of this clone. The chain has TRBV11-2 and TRBJ2-3, with 11 positions matching TRBD1. In germline, CDR1 is SGHAT, CDR2 FQNNGV. V shed 5 bases and J 8 bases; nucleotides not matched to a gene: 6. The CDR3 runs to 14 residues. The CDR3 region has the DNA TGTGCCAGCAGCCTCGGACAGGGGGCAGGTACGCAGTATTTT. This gives the protein CASSLGQGAGTQYF.

This clone was seen more than once but under ten times. This sequence joins TRBV2 and TRBJ2-3; D gene ambiguous. V lost 10 bases, J lost 2 bases, and 7 bases lay in between. Germline loops: CDR1 SNHLY, CDR2 FYNNEI. There are 11 residues in the CDR3. The CDR3 DNA reads as TGTGCCACGCGACTCACAGATACGCAGTATTTT. Protein product: CATRLTDTQYF. Full variable domain (missing parts from reference TRBV2 and TRBJ2-3): EPEVTQTPSHQVTQMGQEVILRCVPISNHLYFYWYRQILGQKVEFLVSFYNNEISEKSEIFDDQFSVERPDGSNFTLKIRSTKLEDSAMYFCATRLTDTQYFGPGTRLTVL.

This clone turned up a few times. The genes are TRBV19 and TRBJ1-4; weak D call: TRBD1 (5 bases). V lost 9 bases and J lost 7, with 18 bases in between. The CDR3 loop spans 14 amino acids. Germline V gene lookup returns CDR1 LNHDA and CDR2 SQIVND (reference sequence). The CDR3 DNA follows: TGTGCCAGCGGTTCAGCCCGGGGGTTTGAAAAACTGTTTTTT. Translation gives CASGSARGFEKLFF.

In its sample, this clone was seen a few times. This chain links TRBV11-3 with TRBJ2-2; TRBD1 agrees at 12 bases. Germline CDR1 reads SGHNT; CDR2 reads YENEEA. The CDR3 contains 17 residues. Trimming took 1 base from V and 2 from J; bases not matched to a gene: 2. CDR3 amino acids: CASSLAGTGGNTGELFF. The CDR3 bases are TGTGCCAGCAGCTTAGCTGGGACAGGGGGCAACACCGGGGAGCTGTTTTTT.

The table lists this clone with a few counts. The chain couples TRBV7-2 to TRBJ2-7; 7 bases are shared with TRBD1. Germline CDR1 and CDR2: SGHTA and FQGNSA. V shed 1 base, J shed 3 bases, and the junction held 6 bases outside the gene matches. The CDR3 sequence is 15 residues long. The CDR3 coding sequence is TGTGCCAGCAGCTTAGACGATACAGGGGACTACGAGCAGTACTTC. This codes for CASSLDDTGDYEQYF.

The gene calls are TRBV6-4 and TRBJ1-2; no clear D. The V end was cut by 3 bases, the J end by 8 bases, with 7 bases between. Germline V gene sequence: CDR1 MRHNA, CDR2 SNTAGT. The CDR3 covers 11 residues. The CDR3 DNA sequence: TGTGCCAGCAGTGAGGGCTACGGCTACACCTTC. It specifies CASSEGYGYTF.

The table lists this clone with a few counts. The gene calls are TRBV7-9 and TRBJ1-2; no clear D. Deletions cut 2 bases from V and 4 bases from J, with 5 bases between. CDR1 and CDR2 from the germline V gene are SEHNR and FQNEAQ (reference sequence). CDR3 length: 12 residues. The CDR3 here is CASSLNSYGYTF. The CDR3 nucleotides are TGTGCCAGCAGCTTAAACAGCTATGGCTACACCTTC.

The chain joins TRBV5-1 to TRBJ2-3; weak D call: TRBD2 (6 bases). The V and J ends lost 0 bases and 0 bases respectively, with 11 bases between them. Germline V gene lookup returns CDR1 SGHRS and CDR2 YFSETQ. CDR3 size: 16 residues. The CDR3 DNA follows: TGCGCCAGCAGCTTGGGTGGAGGGTCCAGCACAGATACGCAGTATTTT. Translated: CASSLGGGSSTDTQYF.

There are a few counts of this clone. The chain joins TRBV6-5 to TRBJ2-7; D possibly corresponds to TRBD1 (7 bases). Germline V gene lookup returns CDR1 MNHEY and CDR2 SVGAGI. The CDR3 is made up of 16 amino acids. Trimming cost V 2 bases and J 6 bases, with 20 bases left between them. The CDR3 region has the DNA TGTGCCAGCAGTTACAGGGGGGACAGTATATTTCCCGAGCAGTACTTC. Translated, it gives CASSYRGDSIFPEQYF.